This TCR beta chain was recorded in a study of T cell responses to AZD1222 COVID-19 vaccine. Repertoires were generated with immunoSEQ multiplex PCR, while TCRdb's copy carries only in-frame clones and drops some. Of approximately 74,000 clones in the sample, 70% to 90% were seen once. Study findings and constraints: Repertoire collection took place solely once the T cell response had peaked. Nearly half of the spike-specific TCRs reportedly recognize variant regions that carry no mutations.

Points on this clone: The antigen remains unidentified.

This clonotype was sampled from an adult in good health. The source was peripheral blood, collected on day 0 of AZD1222 vaccination.

CDR3 nucleotides: TGTGCCGCTTTCCGGGCAAGTATGAACACTGAAGCTTTCTTT. As protein: CAAFRASMNTEAFF. The chain carries TRBV6-5 and TRBJ1-1, with no clear D. Trimming removed 11 bases at V and 0 bases at J, with 16 bases between. The germline V gene has CDR1 MNHEY and CDR2 SVGAGI. The CDR3 runs to 14 residues.